What follows are 32 T cell receptor beta chains derived from one specimen sequenced in a study of Graves' ophthalmopathy and Graves' hyperthyroidism. The authors amplified TCR beta CDR3 regions from RNA transcripts. The authors performed first-round RT-PCR with HTBI primers and then a second-round multiplex PCR. TCRdb passed the multiplex PCR reads through MiXCR, listing each CDR3 protein once. This table has some 170,000 distinct CDR3 sequences, roughly two fifths appearing once. The specimen was peripheral blood. The source is a man younger than 40 with Graves' ophthalmopathy.

This clonotype has at least ten counts. The chain combines TRBV28 with TRBJ2-5; possibly TRBD1 for D (6 bases). Germline lookup yields CDR1 MDHEN and CDR2 SYDVKM. The CDR3 consists of 14 residues. Trimming cost V 5 bases and J 5 bases, with 15 bases left between them. DNA for the CDR3: TGTGCCAGCAGTGCCCTCAGGGGACGGGAGACCCAGTACTTC. Amino acids: CASSALRGRETQYF. Looking up the rest from reference TRBV28 and TRBJ2-5 gives the full variable domain: DVKVTQSSRYLVKRTGEKVFLECVQDMDHENMFWYRQDPGLGLRLIYFSYDVKMKEKGDIPEGYSVSREKKERFSLILESASTNQTSMYLCASSALRGRETQYFGPGTRLLVL.

This clonotype was seen ten or more times. The CDR3, as DNA: TGCGCCAGCAGCCAAGGAATTGGGACTAGCGGGAGTAGGTACGAGCAGTACTTC. Amino acid sequence: CASSQGIGTSGSRYEQYF. The gene calls are TRBV4-1 and TRBJ2-7; 14 nucleotides align to TRBD2. The V and J ends lost 1 base and 4 bases, in that order; junction bases with no gene match: 9. The germline V gene has CDR1 MGHRA and CDR2 YSYEKL. The CDR3 runs 18 residues.

The chain combines TRBV7-8 with TRBJ1-1; D unclear. The CDR3 is 13 amino acids. Germline V gene sequence: CDR1 SGHVS, CDR2 FQNEAQ. V lost 7 bases and J 1 base, leaving 10 bases between the germline ends. The CDR3 nucleotides are TGTGCCAGCACCCGGGGTACGAACACTGAAGCTTTCTTT. Its translation is CASTRGTNTEAFF.

The chain links TRBV7-2 to TRBJ2-7; the D is unclear. Germline values: CDR1 SGHTA, CDR2 FQGNSA. With 5 bases removed from V and 4 bases from J, the gap between germline ends came to 9 bases. This CDR3 spans 12 amino acids. CDR3 sequence: CASSPYDYEQYF. CDR3 bases: TGTGCCAGCAGCCCCTATGATTACGAGCAGTACTTC.

The chain is built from TRBV30 and TRBJ1-1; no definite D call. The CDR3 sequence is 12 residues long. Trimming cost V 5 bases and J 5 bases, with 12 bases left between them. The germline gives CDR1 GTSNPN, CDR2 SVGIG (reference sequence). The CDR3 protein is CAWGRGGTEAFF. CDR3 bases: TGTGCCTGGGGACGTGGCGGGACTGAAGCTTTCTTT. Drawing the rest from reference TRBV30 and TRBJ1-1, the complete variable domain is SQTIHQWPATLVQPVGSPLSLECTVEGTSNPNLYWYRQAAGRGLQLLFYSVGIGQISSEVPQNLSASRPQDRQFILSSKKLLLSDSGFYLCAWGRGGTEAFFGQGTRLTVV.

This clonotype has a count of ten or more. The V and J genes are TRBV20-1 and TRBJ1-5; D not certain. The CDR3 spans 11 residues. Germline V gene data show CDR1 as DFQATT and CDR2 as SNEGSKA (reference sequence). CDR3 bases: TGCAGACGGCAATTCAATCAGCCCCAGCATTTT. Its protein product is CRRQFNQPQHF.

The V and J genes are TRBV12-3 or TRBV12-4 and TRBJ1-1, with a possible D match to TRBD1 (6 bases). Trimming left V 8 bases short and J 8 bases short, with 9 bases between. The CDR3 consists of 10 residues. The CDR3 region has the DNA TGTGCCAGCGCCCAGGGGGAAGCTTTCTTT. It translates to CASAQGEAFF.

The rearrangement uses TRBV4-1 and TRBJ1-2, with a tentative D call TRBD1 (5 bases). CDR1 is MGHRA and CDR2 is YSYEKL in the germline V gene. With 2 bases removed from V and 2 bases from J, the gap between germline ends came to 9 bases. This CDR3 is 14 amino acids long. CDR3 nucleotides: TGCGCCAGCAGCCAACAGGGCTGGAACTATGGCTACACCTTC. Protein sequence: CASSQQGWNYGYTF.

This clonotype was recorded at least ten times. This sequence joins TRBV29-1 and TRBJ1-2, with TRBD1 as a possible D gene (5 bases). Germline V lookup: CDR1 SQVTM, CDR2 ANQGSEA. There are 12 residues in the CDR3. V was shortened by 4 bases and J by 4 bases, with 10 bases between the two germline ends. CDR3 amino acids: CSVGEGSYGYTF. CDR3 coding DNA: TGCAGCGTTGGGGAGGGGAGCTATGGCTACACCTTC.

DNA for the CDR3: TGTGCCAGCAGCTCGTCGGACTATGGCTACACCTTC. Translating it yields CASSSSDYGYTF. The chain recombines TRBV11-2 with TRBJ1-2, with D hard to call. The CDR3 runs 12 residues. V shed 4 bases and J shed 3 bases, with 6 bases lying between them. Germline V gene data show CDR1 as SGHAT and CDR2 as FQNNGV.

This clonotype has at least ten counts. The rearrangement joins TRBV6-2 or TRBV6-3 to TRBJ1-1; D possibly corresponds to TRBD1 (6 bases). The CDR3 loop spans 14 amino acids. The germline V and J ends were trimmed by 6 bases and 5 bases, with 16 bases remaining between them. CDR1 is MNHEY, CDR2 SVGEGT, per germline. CDR3 region: CASSKGTRGTEAFF. CDR3 bases: TGTGCCAGCAGCAAAGGGACAAGAGGGACTGAAGCTTTCTTT.

On this clonotype itself: Relative to the germline gene, one junction end is altered; a read error may explain this. The V call is TRBV6-1, the J call TRBJ1-1; D is unclear. Germline assignment: CDR1 MNHNS and CDR2 SASEGT. The CDR3 runs 15 residues. CDR3 DNA: TGTGCCAGCAGTGAACTTGGGAGGGTGGGCACTGAAACTTTCTTT. Its translation: CASSELGRVGTETFF.

There are a few counts of this clonotype. The rearrangement uses TRBV6-5 and TRBJ2-7, with 7 nucleotides matching TRBD2. From germline, CDR1 is MNHEY and CDR2 SVGAGI. The length of the CDR3 is 15 residues. Trimming cost V 4 bases and J 4 bases; bases outside gene matches: 10. The CDR3 spells CASSSLGGGTYEQYF. CDR3 coding DNA: TGTGCCAGCAGTTCCTTGGGGGGAGGGACTTACGAGCAGTACTTC.

This clonotype has ten or more counts. The gene calls are TRBV6-1 and TRBJ1-1; 8 bases are a match to TRBD1. Germline values: CDR1 MNHNS, CDR2 SASEGT. Trimming at V came to 0 bases and at J to 3 bases, leaving 3 bases not matched to a gene. The CDR3 has 15 amino acids. CDR3 sequence (DNA): TGTGCCAGCAGTGAAGCAAGGACAGGGTACACTGAAGCTTTCTTT. This translates into CASSEARTGYTEAFF.

This rearrangement joins TRBV2 to TRBJ2-5; TRBD1 matches at 10 bases. Germline V gene data show CDR1 as SNHLY and CDR2 as FYNNEI. The CDR3 consists of 19 residues. V was pared by 4 bases and J by 2 bases, with 16 bases of the junction left unmatched. The CDR3 DNA reads TGTGCCAGCAGTGGGGGCAGACGCGGGGGGACAGGGGCGCAAGAGACCCAGTACTTC. Residues: CASSGGRRGGTGAQETQYF.

This clonotype was counted many times. The V gene is TRBV28, the J gene TRBJ1-2; 9 bases agree with TRBD1. The CDR3 extends over 15 amino acids. CDR1 and CDR2 (germline): MDHEN, SYDVKM. V lost 4 bases to trimming and J lost 8 bases; unmatched junction nucleotides: 11. The CDR3 sequence: CASSSSGTGTGGYTF. The CDR3 region has the DNA TGTGCCAGCAGTTCATCCGGGACAGGGACGGGAGGCTACACCTTC.

In its sample, this clonotype was seen many times. The chain combines TRBV4-2 with TRBJ2-7, with D possibly being TRBD2 (6 bases). V lost 0 bases, J lost 6 bases, and 15 bases lay in between. The CDR3 has 15 residues. The germline gives CDR1 LGHNA, CDR2 YNFKEQ. CDR3 in DNA: TGTGCCAGCAGCCAAGAAGGAGGGAGGAAGAGCGAGCAGTACTTC. Its translation is CASSQEGGRKSEQYF.

This clonotype was seen ten or more times. J is TRBJ2-7 and V is TRBV12-3 or TRBV12-4; D is ambiguous. The V end was cut by 4 bases, the J end by 2 bases, with 9 bases between. The CDR3 is 13 amino acids. This chain's CDR3 is CASSSTATYEQYF. The CDR3 DNA sequence: TGTGCCAGCAGTTCTACCGCAACCTACGAGCAGTACTTC.

This clonotype was seen more than once but under ten times. The chain carries TRBV6-5 and TRBJ1-1; D remains unclear. V lost 2 bases, J lost 4 bases, and 8 bases lay in between. There are 13 residues in the CDR3. Looked up from germline, CDR1 is MNHEY and CDR2 is SVGAGI. The CDR3 sequence: CASSYEPGTEAFF. CDR3 DNA: TGTGCCAGCAGTTACGAGCCGGGCACTGAAGCTTTCTTT.

This clonotype has ten or more counts. The chain employs TRBV20-1 and TRBJ2-5; 12 bases line up with TRBD2. The CDR3 extends over 16 amino acids. Germline CDR1 is DFQATT and CDR2 is SNEGSKA (reference sequence). The junction had 12 bases not matched to a gene; V was cut back by 6 bases and J by 4 bases. CDR3 bases: TGCAGTGCCAGACCCCTAGCGGGAGGGCCAGGAGAGACCCAGTACTTC. Translated, it gives CSARPLAGGPGETQYF.

This clonotype came up many times. J is TRBJ2-7 and V is TRBV30, with D unclear. The CDR3 is 14 amino acids. Trimming removed 3 bases at V and 2 bases at J, with 14 bases between. Germline assignment: CDR1 GTSNPN and CDR2 SVGIG (reference sequence). CDR3 loop: CAWSPPAAPYEQYF. The CDR3 DNA is TGTGCCTGGAGCCCCCCGGCAGCACCCTACGAGCAGTACTTC.

The chain joins TRBV6-2 or TRBV6-3 to TRBJ1-2; TRBD1 aligns across 8 bases. The ends lost 2 bases at V and 6 bases at J; junction bases unmatched: 5. CDR1 is MNHEY and CDR2 is SVGEGT in the germline V gene. The CDR3 sequence is 14 residues long. The chain's CDR3 is CASSYLGQGDGYTF. The CDR3 bases are TGTGCCAGCAGTTACCTCGGACAGGGAGATGGCTACACCTTC.

V gene TRBV5-1 combines with J gene TRBJ2-5; D gene ambiguous. Germline V gives CDR1 SGHRS, CDR2 YFSETQ. The CDR3 sequence is 15 residues long. The V gene lost 1 base and the J gene lost 3 bases, with 13 bases spanning the gap. CDR3 nucleotide sequence: TGCGCCAGCAGCTTGCTGTCAGCCCAAAAAGAGACCCAGTACTTC. Translated: CASSLLSAQKETQYF.

The J gene is TRBJ1-5, the V gene TRBV6-5; no clear D. The CDR3 loop spans 13 amino acids. Trimming took 6 bases from V and 5 from J, leaving 11 bases between them. Looked up from germline, CDR1 is MNHEY and CDR2 is SVGAGI. The DNA of the CDR3 is TGTGCCAGCAGGATACAGTCCGATCAGCCCCAGCATTTT. This translates into CASRIQSDQPQHF.

The rearrangement links TRBV12-3 or TRBV12-4 to TRBJ2-2, with TRBD1 identical over 9 bases. The CDR3 loop spans 14 amino acids. V was clipped by 4 bases and J by 7 bases; unmatched bases: 4. CDR3 bases: TGTGCCAGCAGTTCCACGACAGGGGGCGGGGAGCTGTTTTTT. Translation: CASSSTTGGGELFF.

This clonotype has a count of ten or more. V is TRBV12-3 or TRBV12-4 and J is TRBJ2-7; D remains unclear. The CDR3 is 12 residues long. Deletions cut 3 bases from V and 9 bases from J, with 12 bases between. The CDR3 DNA follows: TGTGCCAGCAGTTTTGGCGTCGGCGGGCAGTACTTC. Translation gives CASSFGVGGQYF.

A word on this clonotype: One end of the junction varies from germline; a read error may be responsible. The rearrangement uses TRBV19 and TRBJ1-1, with a possible D match to TRBD1 (5 bases). Germline V gene data show CDR1 as LNHDA and CDR2 as SQIVND (reference sequence). This CDR3 comprises 14 residues. The CDR3 DNA is TGTGCCAGTAGTATAGGAGGGGTGGTCACTGAAGCTTTCTTC. This encodes CASSIGGVVTEAFF.

This clonotype was recorded many times. The chain is built from TRBV29-1 and TRBJ2-7; 14 positions match TRBD2. In germline, CDR1 is SQVTM, CDR2 ANQGSEA. The CDR3 is 17 amino acids. The J segment lost 1 base and the V segment lost 4 bases, leaving 9 bases of the junction unmatched. DNA for the CDR3: TGCAGCGTTGTGGGGACTAGCGGGGGACTGGTTTCCTACGAGCAGTACTTC. This encodes CSVVGTSGGLVSYEQYF.

In its sample, this clonotype was seen many times. This chain links TRBV4-3 with TRBJ2-7; D uncertain. The CDR3 is 15 amino acids. CDR1 is LGHNA, CDR2 YSLEER, per germline. V shed 0 bases and J shed 4 bases, with 13 bases lying between them. The CDR3 is CASSQDRYKTYEQYF. For the CDR3, the DNA is TGCGCCAGCAGCCAAGATCGCTATAAGACGTACGAGCAGTACTTC.

This clonotype was observed many times. The rearrangement uses TRBV6-1 and TRBJ1-1, with D possibly matching TRBD1 (5 bases). Germline lookup yields CDR1 MNHNS and CDR2 SASEGT. This CDR3 is 16 amino acids long. V shed 5 bases and J shed 1 base, with 17 bases lying between them. The CDR3 region is CASSRSGVGQNTEAFF. The CDR3 DNA follows: TGTGCCAGCAGTCGAAGTGGGGTGGGGCAGAACACTGAAGCTTTCTTT.

This clonotype was observed many times. CDR3 loop: CASRGTGGRSGYTF. Written as DNA, the CDR3 is TGTGCCAGCAGAGGGACAGGGGGCAGATCGGGCTACACCTTC. The rearrangement joins TRBV28 to TRBJ1-2; 12 nucleotides match TRBD1. CDR3 length: 14 amino acids. J gave up 8 bases and V 6 bases, and 7 bases lay outside the gene matches. Germline V gives CDR1 MDHEN, CDR2 SYDVKM.

The table lists this clonotype with many counts. The J gene is TRBJ2-7, the V gene TRBV6-5, with D hard to call. Germline V gene sequence: CDR1 MNHEY, CDR2 SVGAGI. With 2 bases removed from V and 2 bases from J, the gap between germline ends came to 13 bases. CDR3 size: 15 residues. CDR3 sequence (DNA): TGTGCCAGCAGTTACGCAGGAGCGCCCGCCTACGAGCAGTACTTC. Its translation: CASSYAGAPAYEQYF.